The clone carrying this T cell receptor beta chain came up many times. Its antigen is unidentified. The data belong to a study of identical twins. Study-wide results and limits: Twin sharing of out-of-frame TCR alpha was underestimated by models in monozygotic pairs. Shared out-of-frame alpha sequences (those common to twins) showed excess low generation probability. High-abundance cord blood beta clonotypes had fewer insertions; memory repertoires showed none.

In germline, CDR1 is MRHNA, CDR2 SNTAGT. V was clipped by 5 bases and J by 6 bases, with 17 bases between them. The CDR3 spans 15 residues. Template switching created a universal primer site, and the cDNA included unique molecular identifiers. TCRdb reanalysed the 5' RACE reads using MiXCR and keeps one entry per CDR3 protein. The sample shows 230,000 or so distinct CDR3 sequences, about 8.5% of them seen only once. The same data also went into a second study, on yellow fever vaccine responses in identical twins.

This clonotype originated in a woman under 30 in good health. The sequencing sample was made of CD8+ T cells sorted from blood. This sequence joins TRBV6-4 and TRBJ2-1; possible D gene TRBD2, 7 bases. The CDR3 is CASSRHGEGGNEQFF. Here the CDR3 DNA reads TGTGCCAGCAGTCGTCATGGGGAGGGGGGCAATGAGCAGTTCTTC.